The clone carrying this T cell receptor (beta chain) was picked up many times. Its antigen remains unidentified. This entry comes from a study of CD8 T cells in ankylosing spondylitis. Quantitative 5'-RACE with molecular barcodes was used to make the TCR beta libraries. One entry per CDR3 protein, called by TCRdb with MiXCR from the 5' RACE reads. The sample contains 100,000 to 150,000 distinct CDR3 sequences, 6.5% to 9% of which appear only once. This CDR3 region has 19 residues. J was trimmed by 1 base and V by 5 bases; bases with no gene match: 11. Germline lookup yields CDR1 SGHTA and CDR2 FQGTGA. Study outcomes and limitations: Disease-linked clones were found to be CD8+ and relatively rare in peripheral blood. Clones linked to disease were reported to show significant enrichment in matched ankylosing spondylitis synovial fluid. It appeared that ankylosing spondylitis blood was characterized by a TCR beta motif of fewer than 10 highly homologous variants.

The chain is built from TRBV7-3 and TRBJ2-2; 12 bases are a match to TRBD2. The receptor comes from a male donor with ankylosing spondylitis or in good health (not recorded which). Sequencing was carried out using blood, either unsorted or a sorted T cell fraction (not recorded which). CDR3 nucleotides: TGTGCCAGCAGCCCGTATCTAGCGGGGGGGAGGAAGAACACCGGGGAGCTGTTTTTT. This translates into CASSPYLAGGRKNTGELFF. The full variable domain, in which reference TRBV7-3 and TRBJ2-2 provide the parts outside the CDR3, is GAGVSQTPSNKVTEKGKYVELRCDPISGHTALYWYRQSLGQGPEFLIYFQGTGAADDSGLPNDRFFAVRPEGSVSTLKIQRTERGDSAVYLCASSPYLAGGRKNTGELFFGEGSRLTVL.